This TCR beta chain emerged from a study of memory CD4+ T cells and cytomegalovirus serostatus. Trimming cost V 2 bases and J 5 bases, with 7 bases left between them. CDR3 length equals 13 residues. The germline V gene has CDR1 KGHSH and CDR2 LQKENI. Single viable CD3+CD4+CD8-CD45RO+ cells were sorted as the memory CD4+ T cells. Clones were sequenced by immunoSEQ multiplex PCR, and TCRdb holds only the in-frame ones, with some missing. The top ten clones hold 0.88% of a sample with 50,000 to 65,000 clones, roughly four fifths of them seen once. J is TRBJ1-5 and V is TRBV18; D unresolved. Material: memory CD4+ T cells from blood. The TCR sequence derives from an adult in good health and CMV-seronegative. The chain's CDR3 is CASSPSEHQPQHF. The DNA for the CDR3 is TGTGCCAGCTCACCAAGCGAGCATCAGCCCCAGCATTTT.